The 22 T cell receptor beta chains below were found in one sample sequenced in a study of tumor and adjacent non-tumor tissue in lung cancer. TCRbeta libraries were built with three rounds of nested PCR, modified from ARM-PCR. Each CDR3 protein is one row after TCRdb ran MiXCR on the multiplex PCR reads. Here the sample spans about 93,000 distinct CDR3 sequences, about 72% being singletons. RNA was extracted from bulk tissue without any cell sorting. The sequenced sample was lung tumor tissue. The receptors were gathered from a man in his 60s with non-small cell lung cancer.

This clonotype appeared a single time. The conserved final phenylalanine or tryptophan is absent from the CDR3, which likely points to a read error. The chain has TRBV29-1 and TRBJ1-5, with D uncertain. Germline values: CDR1 SQVTM, CDR2 ANQGSEA. This CDR3 spans 12 amino acids. The chain's CDR3 is CSPSPCNQSQHL. The CDR3 nucleotides read TGCAGCCCATCACCCTGTAATCAGTCCCAGCATCTT.

On this clonotype itself: Lacking the conserved final phenylalanine or tryptophan, this CDR3 likely reflects a read error. V usage is TRBV11-3 and J usage is TRBJ2-1; no definite D call. This CDR3 is built from 13 residues. Germline loops: CDR1 SGHNT, CDR2 YENEEA. Trimming shortened V by 0 bases and J by 12 bases, and 12 bases separated the two germline ends. This CDR3 reads CASSLDLGDVQFS. CDR3 DNA sequence: TGTGCCAGCAGCTTAGATTTAGGAGATGTGCAGTTCTCG.

About this clonotype itself: A read error may explain this, as a much larger clone is one base away. Here the CDR3 omits its conserved ending phenylalanine or tryptophan, so a read error is the likely source. The genes are TRBV20-1 and TRBJ2-1; 7 bases match TRBD1. The J segment lost 6 bases and the V segment lost 6 bases, leaving 14 bases of the junction unmatched. Germline V gene data show CDR1 as DFQATT and CDR2 as SNEGSKA (reference sequence). The CDR3 is made up of 15 amino acids. The CDR3 sequence: CSAEDKGAPGNEQFL. DNA for the CDR3: TGCAGTGCCGAAGATAAGGGGGCGCCCGGCAATGAGCAGTTCCTC.

A remark on this clonotype: One base away lies a much larger clone, so this may be a sequencing read error. This rearrangement joins TRBV20-1 to TRBJ1-1; D not certain. The V end was cut by 4 bases, the J end by 9 bases, with 27 bases between. Germline V gene lookup returns CDR1 DFQATT and CDR2 SNEGSKA (reference sequence). The CDR3 is 16 residues long. The CDR3 DNA is TGCAGTGCTATTGAACGACACCGCCCGACCCGGACTCAAGCTTTCTTT. It yields the protein CSAIERHRPTRTQAFF.

This clonotype was counted between two and nine times. The chain joins TRBV20-1 to TRBJ2-3, with D possibly being TRBD1 (6 bases). The CDR3 totals 14 residues. Germline CDR1 and CDR2: DFQATT and SNEGSKA (reference sequence). V shed 6 bases and J shed 2 bases, with 15 bases lying between them. CDR3: CSALWTDLTDTQYF. In nucleotides, the CDR3 is TGCAGTGCCCTCTGGACAGATCTCACAGATACGCAGTATTTT.

In the case of this clonotype: The junction departs from germline at one end; a sequencing error may be responsible. J is TRBJ2-3 and V is TRBV29-1, with D possibly TRBD2 on 5 matching bases. Germline V gene sequence: CDR1 SQVTM, CDR2 ANQGSEA. The CDR3 totals 19 residues. CDR3 sequence reads: CSVEGRDGWGARFTDTRYF. The CDR3 DNA is TGCAGCGTTGAAGGAAGGGATGGTTGGGGAGCGAGGTTTACAGATACGCGGTATTTT.

This clonotype showed up many times. The V gene is TRBV6-5, the J gene TRBJ2-1, with TRBD2 matching 13 bases. The ends lost 0 bases at V and 7 bases at J; junction bases unmatched: 6. Germline CDR1 reads MNHEY; CDR2 reads SVGAGI. This CDR3 comprises 17 residues. CDR3 in amino acids: CASSYSEGTSGKNEQFF. DNA for the CDR3: TGTGCCAGCAGTTACTCGGAGGGGACTAGCGGGAAGAATGAGCAGTTCTTC.

On this clonotype: This may come from a read error, since a much larger clone is one base off. The chain carries TRBV7-9 and TRBJ2-3; TRBD1 might be the D (6 bases). Germline V gene lookup returns CDR1 SEHNR and CDR2 FQNEAQ (reference sequence). This CDR3 comprises 16 residues. CDR3 in amino acids: CVSSLARGEITDTQYF. CDR3 coding DNA: TGTGTCAGCAGCTTAGCCAGGGGCGAGATCACAGATACGCAGTATTTT.

As for this clonotype: At one boundary the junction diverges from the germline segment, which might be a read error. This chain links TRBV4-1 with TRBJ2-5, with D unclear. This CDR3 has 13 residues. The germline V gene has CDR1 MGHRA and CDR2 YSYEKL. CDR3 loop: CASSQLSEDTQYF. The CDR3 region has the DNA TGCGCCAGCAGCCAGCTCTCAGAAGATACCCAGTACTTC.

The chain is built from TRBV28 and TRBJ2-7; tentatively, D is TRBD2 (6 bases). Germline V gene lookup returns CDR1 MDHEN and CDR2 SYDVKM. This CDR3 is 14 amino acids long. V was clipped by 7 bases and J by 0 bases, with 13 bases between them. This chain's CDR3 is CASIEGLRSYEQYF. CDR3 bases: TGTGCCAGCATCGAGGGACTGCGCTCCTACGAGCAGTACTTC.

About this clonotype itself: A read error may produce the germline difference seen at one junction end. The chain combines TRBV14 with TRBJ1-1; 8 bases fit TRBD1. The length of the CDR3 is 16 residues. Germline CDR1 SGHDN, CDR2 FVKESK. The DNA of the CDR3 is TGTGTCAGCGAATCAACAGCCCACAGGGGGAGCACTGAAGCTTTCTTT. Translating gives CVSESTAHRGSTEAFF.

This clonotype was detected a few times. Germline and junction disagree at one end, which may indicate a read error. The chain couples TRBV6-5 to TRBJ1-6, with a possible D match to TRBD1 (5 bases). The CDR3 length is 14 residues. Germline CDR1 reads MNHEY; CDR2 reads SVGAGI. This CDR3 reads CASALGQNNSPFHF. In DNA, the CDR3 is TGTGCCAGCGCGTTGGGGCAGAACAATTCACCCTTCCACTTT.

Notes on this clonotype: A read error is possible here, since a much larger clone lies one base away. V usage is TRBV11-2 and J usage is TRBJ1-2; tentatively, D is TRBD1 (5 bases). This CDR3 contains 13 residues. Germline V gene lookup returns CDR1 SGHAT and CDR2 FQNNGV. Here the CDR3 reads CASSPDMSYCYTF. DNA for the CDR3: TGTGCCAGCAGCCCGGACATGAGCTATTGCTACACCTTC.

This clonotype showed up just a few times. A single base separates this from a much larger clone, so it may be a read error. V is TRBV24-1 and J is TRBJ2-1, with a weak D call TRBD2 (6 bases). There are 15 residues in the CDR3. Looked up from germline, CDR1 is KGHDR and CDR2 is SFDVKD. This CDR3 reads CAISENGGSYNEQFF. DNA for the CDR3: TGTGCCATCAGTGAGAACGGGGGTTCCTACAATGAGCAGTTCTTC.

Regarding this clonotype: The CDR3 ends on some other residue instead of the conserved phenylalanine or tryptophan, so this is likely a read error. CDR3 sequence: CSARGFELVTGVGNEQFL. For the CDR3, the DNA is TGCAGTGCTAGAGGGTTTGAGCTAGTAACGGGAGTTGGCAATGAGCAGTTCCTC. This sequence joins TRBV20-1 and TRBJ2-1; TRBD2 might be the D (6 bases). Germline V gene sequence: CDR1 DFQATT, CDR2 SNEGSKA (reference sequence). CDR3 length: 18 amino acids. V shed 1 base and J shed 6 bases, with 25 bases lying between them.

As regards this clonotype: Germline and junction disagree at one end, which may indicate a read error. This rearrangement joins TRBV7-9 to TRBJ2-2, with D perhaps matching TRBD2 (6 bases). CDR3 size: 15 residues. Germline V gene sequence: CDR1 SEHNR, CDR2 FQNEAQ (reference sequence). CDR3 nucleotides: TGTGCCAGCATCTTAGATAGCGGAAACACCGGGGAGCTGTTTTTT. Translated: CASILDSGNTGELFF.

This clonotype was seen at least ten times. DNA for the CDR3: TGTGCCAGCAAAAGGACAGGGAACACCGGGGAGCTGTTTTTT. Protein: CASKRTGNTGELFF. The chain is built from TRBV11-2 and TRBJ2-2, with 7 bases matching TRBD1. Germline values: CDR1 SGHAT, CDR2 FQNNGV. J lost 1 base, V lost 7 bases, and 3 bases had no gene match. This CDR3 comprises 14 residues.

This chain connects TRBV11-3 to TRBJ1-2; D remains unclear. V dropped 3 bases and J dropped 11 bases, with 16 bases sitting between them. CDR3 size: 13 residues. Germline V gives CDR1 SGHNT, CDR2 YENEEA. CDR3 in DNA: TGTGCCAGCAGCTTGATAGGGTCCTGGGGATACACCTTC. This codes for CASSLIGSWGYTF. The whole variable domain, filled in from reference TRBV11-3 and TRBJ1-2, reads EAGVVQSPRYKIIEKKQPVAFWCNPISGHNTLYWYLQNLGQGPELLIRYENEEAVDDSQLPKDRFSAERLKGVDSTLKIQPAELGDSAVYLCASSLIGSWGYTFGSGTRLTVV.

A remark on this clonotype: It may be a read error: a sequence one base away is much more abundant. CDR3 bases: TGCAGTGCGGGAGGGACAGGGGTAAATGGAAAACTGTTTTTT. Residues: CSAGGTGVNGKLFF. This chain connects TRBV20-1 to TRBJ1-4, with 10 bases lining up with TRBD1. CDR3 length equals 14 residues. Germline CDR1 is DFQATT and CDR2 is SNEGSKA (reference sequence).

The rearrangement joins TRBV28 to TRBJ2-7; D unresolved. The CDR3 runs 12 residues. V shed 2 bases and J shed 5 bases, with 7 bases lying between them. CDR1 is MDHEN and CDR2 is SYDVKM in the germline V gene. CDR3: CASSLRADEQYF. CDR3 nucleotide sequence: TGTGCCAGCAGTTTACGGGCTGACGAGCAGTACTTC.

Note on this clonotype: At one end, the junction sequence differs from germline, possibly due to a read error. The genes are TRBV11-1 and TRBJ1-6; 7 bases align to TRBD1. This CDR3 is 15 amino acids long. Looked up from germline, CDR1 is SGHAT and CDR2 is FQDESV (reference sequence). This chain's CDR3 is CASSQGQVNNSLLHF. For the CDR3, the DNA is TGTGCCAGCAGCCAAGGACAGGTGAACAATTCACTCCTCCACTTT.

In this sample, this clonotype turned up once. Possible read error: a much larger clone is one base away. This chain uses TRBV20-1 with TRBJ1-1; 7 bases line up with TRBD1. Germline assignment: CDR1 DFQATT and CDR2 SNEGSKA (reference sequence). This CDR3 region has 14 residues. Trimming took 4 bases from V and 1 from J; bases not matched to a gene: 6. CDR3 sequence (DNA): TGCAGTGCTAATTGGCGGGACAGGAACACTGAAGCTTTCTTT. Protein: CSANWRDRNTEAFF.